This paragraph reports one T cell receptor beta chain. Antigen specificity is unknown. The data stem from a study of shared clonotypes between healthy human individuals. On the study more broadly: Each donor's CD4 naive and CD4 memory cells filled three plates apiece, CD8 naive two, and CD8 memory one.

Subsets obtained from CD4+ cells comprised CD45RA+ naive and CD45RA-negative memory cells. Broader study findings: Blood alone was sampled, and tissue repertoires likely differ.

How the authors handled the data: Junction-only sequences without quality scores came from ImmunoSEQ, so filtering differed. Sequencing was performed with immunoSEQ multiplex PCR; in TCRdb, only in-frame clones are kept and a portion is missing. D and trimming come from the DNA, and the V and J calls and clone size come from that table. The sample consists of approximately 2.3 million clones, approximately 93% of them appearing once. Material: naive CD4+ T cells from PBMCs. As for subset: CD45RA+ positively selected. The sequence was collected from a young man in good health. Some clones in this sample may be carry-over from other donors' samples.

The CDR3 nucleotides read TGTGCCAGCAGCCCCGGGGAGGGGGCTTTTCCAACTAATGAAAAACTGTTTTTT. Protein product: CASSPGEGAFPTNEKLFF. V gene TRBV5-8 combines with J gene TRBJ1-4; 7 nucleotides align to TRBD1. CDR3 size: 18 residues. Germline V lookup: CDR1 SGHTS, CDR2 YDEGEE. Trimming removed 4 bases from V and 0 bases from J; junction bases left unmatched: 12.